What follows are 25 T cell receptor beta chains derived from one specimen sequenced in a study of cytomegalovirus exposure and HLA in healthy donors. The study ran its PCR with 60 Vbeta and 13 Jbeta primers. Sequenced by immunoSEQ multiplex PCR; TCRdb stores in-frame clones only, minus some. The sample records 90,000 to 100,000 clones, roughly 70% being singletons. Source material: PBMCs. The source of these receptors is a middle-aged man in good health and CMV-seronegative.

The chain recombines TRBV6-4 with TRBJ2-5, with 7 bases fitting TRBD1. Germline lookup yields CDR1 MRHNA and CDR2 SNTAGT. The CDR3 is 12 residues long. With V trimmed by 6 bases and J by 4 bases, 2 bases remained unmatched. The DNA of the CDR3 is TGTGCCAGCAGCGCAGGGGGAGAGACCCAGTACTTC. Its protein is CASSAGGETQYF.

The CDR3 region has the DNA TGCAGTGCTACCCGAGCAGATACGCAGTATTTT. It encodes CSATRADTQYF. The rearrangement links TRBV20-1 to TRBJ2-3, with D unresolved. The CDR3 has 11 residues. CDR1 is DFQATT, CDR2 SNEGSKA, per germline (reference sequence). The V end was cut by 4 bases, the J end by 4 bases, with 6 bases between.

This chain uses TRBV10-3 with TRBJ2-5; a possible D gene is TRBD2 (5 bases). This CDR3 has 12 amino acids. The V gene's germline CDR1 is ENHRY and CDR2 SYGVKD. Trimming pared 8 bases from V and 0 bases from J, leaving 7 bases between. The chain's CDR3 is CAIGSNQETQYF. CDR3 bases: TGTGCCATCGGGAGCAACCAAGAGACCCAGTACTTC.

DNA of the CDR3: TGTGCCAGCTTCGGGCGGAGGGAAGAGACCCAGTACTTC. Translating it yields CASFGRREETQYF. This chain connects TRBV6-5 to TRBJ2-5; a weak D match, TRBD2 (6 bases). The CDR3 has 13 residues. The germline CDR1 and CDR2 sequences are MNHEY and SVGAGI. Trimming pared 8 bases from V and 3 bases from J, leaving 13 bases between.

The chain joins TRBV5-1 to TRBJ2-3; D is perhaps TRBD2 (6 bases). Trimming shortened V by 1 base and J by 0 bases, and 15 bases separated the two germline ends. The CDR3 is made up of 17 amino acids. Germline assignment: CDR1 SGHRS and CDR2 YFSETQ. This chain's CDR3 is CASSLWFTGTSTDTQYF. CDR3 nucleotides: TGCGCCAGCAGCTTGTGGTTTACGGGGACTAGCACAGATACGCAGTATTTT.

V gene TRBV5-4 combines with J gene TRBJ1-2, with 7 bases lining up with TRBD1. V shed 4 bases and J 3 bases; nucleotides not matched to a gene: 6. Germline V gene data show CDR1 as SGHNT and CDR2 as YYREEE (reference sequence). The CDR3 contains 14 residues. The DNA of the CDR3 is TGTGCCAGCAGCCCAGGGGGGCGAGACTATGGCTACACCTTC. Translated: CASSPGGRDYGYTF.

The rearrangement uses TRBV18 and TRBJ2-3, with TRBD2 identical over 8 bases. The CDR3 spans 16 residues. Germline assignment: CDR1 KGHSH and CDR2 LQKENI. V shed 3 bases, J shed 2 bases, and the junction held 7 bases outside the gene matches. CDR3 protein: CASSPQRTSSTDTQYF. The CDR3 nucleotides read TGTGCCAGCTCACCTCAGCGGACTAGCTCCACAGATACGCAGTATTTT.

This sequence joins TRBV7-9 and TRBJ2-3; 7 bases fit TRBD2. V trimming: 0 bases; J trimming: 5 bases; junction bases outside the gene matches: 11. Per the germline V gene, CDR1 is SEHNR and CDR2 is FQNEAQ (reference sequence). The CDR3 length is 17 residues. The CDR3 sequence: CASSLASGGGPQDTQYF. CDR3 nucleotide sequence: TGTGCCAGCAGCTTAGCGTCGGGGGGAGGGCCTCAAGATACGCAGTATTTT. Full variable domain (rest looked up from reference TRBV7-9 and TRBJ2-3): DTGVSQNPRHKITKRGQNVTFRCDPISEHNRLYWYRQTLGQGPEFLTYFQNEAQLEKSRLLSDRFSAERPKGSFSTLEIQRTEQGDSAMYLCASSLASGGGPQDTQYFGPGTRLTVL.

The gene calls are TRBV6-1 and TRBJ2-5; a weak D match, TRBD1 (6 bases). The CDR3 is made up of 14 amino acids. The V and J ends lost 8 bases and 4 bases respectively, with 17 bases between them. CDR1 and CDR2 (germline): MNHNS, SASEGT. The CDR3 here is CASVVMTGGETQYF. As DNA, the CDR3 is TGTGCCAGCGTCGTAATGACAGGAGGAGAGACCCAGTACTTC.

Written as DNA, the CDR3 is TGTGCCAGCAGTCCCGGGACTAGCACAGATACGCAGTATTTT. Translating gives CASSPGTSTDTQYF. The chain has TRBV7-3 and TRBJ2-3; possible D gene TRBD2, 6 bases. This CDR3 has 14 residues. Germline V gene sequence: CDR1 SGHTA, CDR2 FQGTGA. The V gene lost 6 bases and the J gene lost 0 bases, with 10 bases spanning the gap.

This clone was detected a few times. DNA of the CDR3: TGCGCCAGCACCCTAGAGAAGCCCACAGATACGCAGTATTTT. Amino acids: CASTLEKPTDTQYF. J is TRBJ2-3 and V is TRBV5-1; no firm D call. The germline V and J ends were trimmed by 6 bases and 2 bases, with 13 bases remaining between them. The CDR3 extends over 14 amino acids. Germline lookup yields CDR1 SGHRS and CDR2 YFSETQ. The whole variable domain, filled in from reference TRBV5-1 and TRBJ2-3, reads KAGVTQTPRYLIKTRGQQVTLSCSPISGHRSVSWYQQTPGQGLQFLFEYFSETQRNKGNFPGRFSGRQFSNSRSEMNVSTLELGDSALYLCASTLEKPTDTQYFGPGTRLTVL.

The chain recombines TRBV6-1 with TRBJ1-2, with 10 bases matching TRBD1. From germline, CDR1 is MNHNS and CDR2 SASEGT. The trim removed 3 bases at V and 8 bases at J, leaving 9 bases unmatched. The CDR3 consists of 15 residues. CDR3 residues: CASSDLSGTGVGYTF. CDR3 in DNA: TGTGCCAGCAGTGACCTTTCCGGGACAGGGGTCGGCTACACCTTC.

The chain employs TRBV4-2 and TRBJ2-1, with unresolved D. V lost 0 bases and J 3 bases, leaving 12 bases between the germline ends. CDR3 length: 16 amino acids. Germline CDR1 LGHNA, CDR2 YNFKEQ. The CDR3: CASSQDLGNLYNEQFF. The CDR3 nucleotides are TGTGCCAGCAGCCAAGATCTTGGCAACCTCTACAATGAGCAGTTCTTC.

In the case of this clone: Other DNA sequences in this specimen translate into the identical CDR3. The chain has TRBV30 and TRBJ1-3; TRBD1 aligns across 7 bases. CDR1 is GTSNPN, CDR2 SVGIG, per germline (reference sequence). V dropped 0 bases and J dropped 3; count of bases not matched to a gene: 2. The CDR3 is 14 residues long. CDR3 amino acids: CAWSVGGSGNTIYF. CDR3 DNA: TGTGCCTGGAGTGTAGGGGGCAGTGGAAACACCATATATTTT.

V and J are TRBV4-2 and TRBJ2-7; TRBD1 agrees at 7 bases. Looked up from germline, CDR1 is LGHNA and CDR2 is YNFKEQ. V gave up 4 bases and J gave up 2 bases; unmatched junction bases: 17. This CDR3 is built from 18 residues. The CDR3 nucleotides read TGTGCCAGCAGCCCGGGACAGACGATAAGACTCGGCGCCTACGAGCAGTACTTC. Amino acid sequence: CASSPGQTIRLGAYEQYF.

The rearrangement uses TRBV30 and TRBJ2-5; a possible D gene is TRBD2 (5 bases). The germline V gene has CDR1 GTSNPN and CDR2 SVGIG (reference sequence). The CDR3 loop spans 15 amino acids. The germline V and J ends were trimmed by 0 bases and 2 bases, with 13 bases remaining between them. For the CDR3, the DNA is TGTGCCTGGAGTGTACTAGGTTTCGCTCAAGAGACCCAGTACTTC. It is translated as CAWSVLGFAQETQYF.

The CDR3 DNA is TGTGCCTGGAGTGTGGCAGGGGCCCATGAGCAGTTCTTC. Residues: CAWSVAGAHEQFF. The chain is built from TRBV30 and TRBJ2-1, with D possibly TRBD1 on 6 matching bases. CDR1 GTSNPN and CDR2 SVGIG come from the germline V gene (reference sequence). Trimming took off 0 bases at V and 8 bases at J, with 11 bases between the two ends. This CDR3 comprises 13 residues.

The CDR3 spells CASSALTNGRSVAQYF. The CDR3 nucleotides are TGTGCCAGCAGCGCCTTGACTAACGGGAGGTCGGTAGCCCAGTACTTC. The rearrangement joins TRBV7-2 to TRBJ2-5, with TRBD2 identical over 7 bases. The CDR3 runs 16 residues. CDR1 and CDR2 (germline): SGHTA, FQGNSA. V dropped 5 bases and J dropped 9; count of bases not matched to a gene: 18.

The V gene is TRBV4-1, the J gene TRBJ1-4; the match to TRBD1 covers 8 bases. The ends lost 1 base at V and 5 bases at J; junction bases unmatched: 9. CDR3 size: 17 residues. Germline CDR1 is MGHRA and CDR2 is YSYEKL. Written as DNA, the CDR3 is TGCGCCAGCAGCCAAGCCCCAGGGGGCGGGTTGAATGAAAAACTGTTTTTT. This translates into CASSQAPGGGLNEKLFF.

The chain carries TRBV7-3 and TRBJ2-3; 7 positions match TRBD2. CDR3 length: 13 amino acids. Trimming at V came to 8 bases and at J to 4 bases, leaving 6 bases not matched to a gene. The germline gives CDR1 SGHTA, CDR2 FQGTGA. CDR3 amino acids: CASSTGGSDTQYF. The CDR3 DNA follows: TGTGCCAGCTCCACGGGGGGATCAGATACGCAGTATTTT.

The chain links TRBV4-3 to TRBJ2-7; the D gene is possibly TRBD2 (6 bases). This CDR3 comprises 16 residues. V lost 0 bases, J lost 4 bases, and 16 bases lay in between. Per the germline V gene, CDR1 is LGHNA and CDR2 is YSLEER. The CDR3 is CASSQDIGGPLYEQYF. Written as DNA, the CDR3 is TGCGCCAGCAGCCAAGATATCGGGGGTCCCTTATACGAGCAGTACTTC.

The V and J genes are TRBV5-6 and TRBJ1-5; D is ambiguous. CDR3 size: 15 residues. Per the germline V gene, CDR1 is SGHDT and CDR2 is YYEEEE. Trimming took off 0 bases at V and 1 base at J, with 8 bases between the two ends. CDR3 nucleotides: TGTGCCAGCAGCTTGGTCTCTCCGAGCAATCAGCCCCAGCATTTT. This codes for CASSLVSPSNQPQHF. The full variable domain, its missing parts supplied by reference TRBV5-6 and TRBJ1-5, is DAGVTQSPTHLIKTRGQQVTLRCSPKSGHDTVSWYQQALGQGPQFIFQYYEEEERQRGNFPDRFSGHQFPNYSSELNVNALLLGDSALYLCASSLVSPSNQPQHFGDGTRLSIL.

This chain links TRBV30 with TRBJ1-1; the match to TRBD1 covers 7 bases. This CDR3 is 12 amino acids long. V shed 1 base and J 11 bases; nucleotides not matched to a gene: 7. Germline loops: CDR1 GTSNPN, CDR2 SVGIG (reference sequence). The CDR3, as DNA: TGTGCCTGGAGTGGGGACAGCCGTGACGCTTTCTTT. Translated: CAWSGDSRDAFF.

In this sample, this clone turned up once. CDR3 residues: CASSRFPSGRTDTQYF. The CDR3 nucleotides read TGCGCCAGCAGCCGTTTCCCTAGCGGGAGAACAGATACGCAGTATTTT. This chain links TRBV5-1 with TRBJ2-3; TRBD2 agrees at 10 bases. The CDR3 totals 16 residues. The V and J ends lost 4 bases and 3 bases, in that order; junction bases with no gene match: 8. The germline CDR1 and CDR2 sequences are SGHRS and YFSETQ.

The chain joins TRBV4-3 to TRBJ2-5; 9 bases are shared with TRBD2. The V gene end was trimmed by 3 bases and the J gene end by 2 bases; junction bases not matched to a gene: 10. This CDR3 has 17 amino acids. Germline V CDR1 and CDR2: LGHNA, YSLEER. CDR3 DNA sequence: TGCGCCAGCAGCCACAACCGGGGCGCGGGGGGGCAAGAGACCCAGTACTTC. Its translation: CASSHNRGAGGQETQYF.